This TCR beta chain was captured in a study of T cell responses to AZD1222 COVID-19 vaccine. Whole-study findings and limits: Reportedly, nearly half the spike-specific TCRs target unmutated variant regions. Vaccine-associated CD4 TCRs spanned spike, dominant at 160-218 and 743-854. Spike-specific TCR breadth and depth both grew after two AZD1222 doses.

Turning to this clone: As yet, its antigen is unknown.

This CDR3 has 17 amino acids. From germline, CDR1 is LGHDT and CDR2 YNNKEL (reference sequence). J was trimmed by 0 bases and V by 0 bases; bases with no gene match: 5. Produced via immunoSEQ multiplex PCR; TCRdb's table is partial and in-frame only. The sample yields 100,000 to 150,000 clones, roughly 90% seen once. The starting material was peripheral blood, obtained on day 0 of AZD1222 vaccination. The source of this sequence is an adult in good health. The chain uses TRBV3-1 (or the pseudogene TRBV3-2) and TRBJ1-5, with 7 bases matching TRBD1. CDR3 sequence (DNA): TGTGCCAGCAGCCAAGATCGGGGGACAGTTAGCAATCAGCCCCAGCATTTT. Protein product: CASSQDRGTVSNQPQHF.